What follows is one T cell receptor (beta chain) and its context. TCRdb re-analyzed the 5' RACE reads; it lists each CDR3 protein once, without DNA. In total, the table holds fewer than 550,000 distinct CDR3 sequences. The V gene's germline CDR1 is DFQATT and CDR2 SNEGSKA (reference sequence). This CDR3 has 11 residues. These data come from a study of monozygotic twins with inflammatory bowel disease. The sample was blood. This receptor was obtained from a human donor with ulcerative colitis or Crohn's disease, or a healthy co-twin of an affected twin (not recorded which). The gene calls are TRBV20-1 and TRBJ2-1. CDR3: CRAATVFEQFF.